These T cell receptor beta chains were read from a single sample in a study of CD8+ T cells in alopecia areata. The assay was immunoSEQ multiplex PCR, and TCRdb's table has in-frame clones only and misses some. The sample carries more than 200,000 clones, 64% recorded once. The sample in question was CD4+ T cells sorted from blood, obtained at week 4, from a patient treated with tofacitinib. These receptors were taken from a human donor with alopecia areata. Both conserved end residues are part of each CDR3.

v_gene	j_gene	CDR3aa
TRBV11-2	TRBJ2-1	CASSLGTSNEQFF
TRBV10-3	TRBJ2-3	CAISDRSDTQYF
TRBV5-6	TRBJ1-5	CASSRRDGNQPQHF
TRBV7-9	TRBJ1-5	CASSAEVSNQPQHF
TRBV30	TRBJ1-1	CAWRLMRTLMNTEAFF
TRBV11-2	TRBJ1-4	CASSPGGKLFF
TRBV7-2	TRBJ2-7	CASSLGGGESYPQYF
TRBV7-3	TRBJ1-1	CASSYGGNTEAFF
TRBV29-1	TRBJ1-2	CSVGDRSDGYTF
TRBV5-1	TRBJ1-1	CASSLAFGGYTEAFF
TRBV7-2	TRBJ2-7	CASSLALGQGYEQYF
TRBV30	TRBJ2-7	CAWSWSSQDTKQYF
TRBV4-3	TRBJ2-6	CASSQGYSGANVLTF
TRBV6-5	TRBJ1-2	CASSSGYGYTF
TRBV7-2	TRBJ2-1	CASSPQSYNEQFF
TRBV19	TRBJ2-5	CASSSLGLQETQYF
TRBV29-1	TRBJ1-1	CSVEGWLNTEAFF
TRBV7-8	TRBJ1-1	CASSLRRRGSQTEAFF
TRBV29-1	TRBJ1-5	CSVEARLRREPQHF
TRBV5-1	TRBJ2-3	CASSQTGDRGSADTQYF
TRBV2	TRBJ1-2	CASSFATGMSGYTF
TRBV6-6	TRBJ1-5	CASRQGGDQPQHF
TRBV10-3	TRBJ2-7	CAISESGEQYF
TRBV2	TRBJ1-1	CASRVTGGTEAFF
TRBV5-1	TRBJ1-6	CASSTQRLFNSPLHF
TRBV7-2	TRBJ2-3	CASSLGLAGTQYF
TRBV29-1	TRBJ2-2	CSVERQNTGELFF
TRBV29-1	TRBJ2-7	CSAGDSSYEQYF
TRBV19	TRBJ2-3	CASSAHPGGAGSDTQYF
TRBV5-1	TRBJ2-1	CASSLHAASYNEQFF
TRBV18	TRBJ2-1	CASSPTSEGQFF
TRBV6-5	TRBJ1-1	CASSNFRGEAFF
TRBV15	TRBJ1-5	CATSRDPARPQHF
TRBV23-1	TRBJ2-6	CASTGDGANVLTF
TRBV11-2	TRBJ2-7	CASSPGVVHEQYF
TRBV7-2	TRBJ2-5	CASRTGTSLGTQYF
TRBV30	TRBJ1-2	CAGGLGGDYGYTF
TRBV5-1	TRBJ2-6	CASSSRPASGANVLTF
TRBV13	TRBJ2-3	CASSLGVTSDTDTQYF
TRBV5-1	TRBJ1-2	CASSHQAQGQDGYTF